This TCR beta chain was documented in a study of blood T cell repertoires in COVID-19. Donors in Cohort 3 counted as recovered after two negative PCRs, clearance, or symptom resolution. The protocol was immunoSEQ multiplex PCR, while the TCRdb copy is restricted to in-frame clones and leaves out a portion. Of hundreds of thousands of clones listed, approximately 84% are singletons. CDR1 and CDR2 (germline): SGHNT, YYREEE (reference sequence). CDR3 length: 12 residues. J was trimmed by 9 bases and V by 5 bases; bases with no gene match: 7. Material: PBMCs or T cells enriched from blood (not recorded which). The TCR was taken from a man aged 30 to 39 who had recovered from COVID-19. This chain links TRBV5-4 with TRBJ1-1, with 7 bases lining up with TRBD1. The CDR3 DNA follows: TGTGCCAGCAGGGTTACAGGGGAAAAAGCTTTCTTT. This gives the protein CASRVTGEKAFF.